The entry below gives a single T cell receptor beta chain sequence along with its context. V was pared by 2 bases and J by 1 base, with 9 bases of the junction left unmatched. Germline values: CDR1 SGHTA, CDR2 FQGNSA. The CDR3 runs 18 residues. The data derive from a study of blood T cells in healthy people across ages. A sample-barcoded 5' primer and a J-beta primer mix were used in a second PCR of roughly 7 to 11 cycles. Via MiXCR, TCRdb re-called the 5' RACE reads, giving one row per CDR3 protein. Found here are around 900,000 distinct CDR3 sequences, approximately 50% of them singletons; the top ten hold 20% to 25%.

This TCR derives from a woman in her fifties or sixties in good health. Sample: blood. The chain employs TRBV7-2 and TRBJ2-3; 10 bases match TRBD2. The CDR3 loop is CASSLSSGSGRGTDTQYF. The DNA for the CDR3 is TGTGCCAGCAGCTTATCTAGCGGGAGCGGACGGGGCACAGATACGCAGTATTTT.